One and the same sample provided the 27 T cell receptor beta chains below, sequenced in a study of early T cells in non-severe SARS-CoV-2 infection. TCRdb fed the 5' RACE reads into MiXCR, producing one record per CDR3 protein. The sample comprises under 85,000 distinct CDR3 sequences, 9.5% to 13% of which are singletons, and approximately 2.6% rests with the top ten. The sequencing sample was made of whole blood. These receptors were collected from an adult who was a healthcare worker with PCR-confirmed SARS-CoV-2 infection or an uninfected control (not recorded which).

The CDR3 coding sequence is TGCAGCGTTGAAGGTCCTACCTACAATGAGCAGTTCTTC. Its translation is CSVEGPTYNEQFF. The chain links TRBV29-1 to TRBJ2-1; D is unresolved. Trimming removed 1 base from V and 2 bases from J, with 6 bases in between. CDR1 and CDR2 (germline): SQVTM, ANQGSEA. This CDR3 is 13 amino acids long.

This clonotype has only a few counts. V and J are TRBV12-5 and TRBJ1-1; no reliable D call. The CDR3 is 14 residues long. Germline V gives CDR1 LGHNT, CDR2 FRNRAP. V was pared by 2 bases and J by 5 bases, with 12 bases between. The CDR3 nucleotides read TGTGCTAGTGGTTTGCGGGAATCGAGTACTGAAGCTTTCTTT. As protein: CASGLRESSTEAFF. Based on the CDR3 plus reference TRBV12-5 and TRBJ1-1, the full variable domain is DARVTQTPRHKVTEMGQEVTMRCQPILGHNTVFWYRQTMMQGLELLAYFRNRAPLDDSGMPKDRFSAEMPDATLATLKIQPSEPRDSAVYFCASGLRESSTEAFFGQGTRLTVV.

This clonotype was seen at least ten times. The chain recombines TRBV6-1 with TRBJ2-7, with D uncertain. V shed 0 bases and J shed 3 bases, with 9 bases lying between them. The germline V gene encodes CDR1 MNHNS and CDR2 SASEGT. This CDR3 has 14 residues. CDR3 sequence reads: CASSEAGRFYEQYF. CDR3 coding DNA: TGTGCCAGCAGTGAAGCAGGCAGGTTCTACGAGCAGTACTTC.

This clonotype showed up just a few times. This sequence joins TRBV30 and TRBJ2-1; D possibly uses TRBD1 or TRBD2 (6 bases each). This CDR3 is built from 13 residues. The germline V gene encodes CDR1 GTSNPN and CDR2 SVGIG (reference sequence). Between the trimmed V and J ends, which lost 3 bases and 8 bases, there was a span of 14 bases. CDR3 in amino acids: CAWREGGWDEQFF. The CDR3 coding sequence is TGTGCCTGGAGAGAGGGGGGCTGGGATGAGCAGTTCTTC.

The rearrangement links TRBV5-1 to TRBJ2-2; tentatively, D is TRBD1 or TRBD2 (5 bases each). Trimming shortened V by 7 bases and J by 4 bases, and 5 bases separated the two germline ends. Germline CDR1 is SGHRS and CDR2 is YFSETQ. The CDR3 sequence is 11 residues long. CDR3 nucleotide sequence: TGCGCCAGCGGGACCACCGGGGAGCTGTTTTTT. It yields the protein CASGTTGELFF.

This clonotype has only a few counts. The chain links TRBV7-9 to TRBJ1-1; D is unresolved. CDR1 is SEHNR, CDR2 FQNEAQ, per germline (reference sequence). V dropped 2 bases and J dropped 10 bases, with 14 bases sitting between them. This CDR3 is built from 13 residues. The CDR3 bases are TGTGCCAGCAGCTTAACGTTGAGCCCGGGAGCTTTCTTT. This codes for CASSLTLSPGAFF.

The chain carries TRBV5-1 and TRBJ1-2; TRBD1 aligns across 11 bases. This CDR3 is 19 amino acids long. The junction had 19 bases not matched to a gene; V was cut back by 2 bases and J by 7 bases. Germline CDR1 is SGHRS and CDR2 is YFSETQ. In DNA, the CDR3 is TGCGCCAGCAGCTTTTCCCCGGGACAGGGGGTTAAGTCGCTTAGTGGCTACACCTTC. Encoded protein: CASSFSPGQGVKSLSGYTF.

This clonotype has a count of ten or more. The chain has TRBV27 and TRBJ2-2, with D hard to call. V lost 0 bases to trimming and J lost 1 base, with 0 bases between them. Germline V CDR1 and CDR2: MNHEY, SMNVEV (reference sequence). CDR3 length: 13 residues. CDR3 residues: CASSLSNTGELFF. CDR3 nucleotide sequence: TGTGCCAGCAGTTTATCGAACACCGGGGAGCTGTTTTTT.

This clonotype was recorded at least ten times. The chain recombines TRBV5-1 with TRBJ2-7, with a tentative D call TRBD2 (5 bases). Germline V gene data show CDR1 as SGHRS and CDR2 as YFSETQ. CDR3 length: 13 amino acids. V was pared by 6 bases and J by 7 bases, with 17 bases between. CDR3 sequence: CASTPGVEGEQYF. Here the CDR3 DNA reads TGCGCCAGCACCCCCGGAGTCGAGGGAGAGCAGTACTTC.

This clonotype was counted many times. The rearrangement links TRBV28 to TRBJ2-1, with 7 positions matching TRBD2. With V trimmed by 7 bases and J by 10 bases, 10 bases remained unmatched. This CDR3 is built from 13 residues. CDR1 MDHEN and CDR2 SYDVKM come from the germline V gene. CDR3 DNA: TGTGCCAGCACACCGGGGGGTGTGGGGGAGCAGTTCTTC. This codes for CASTPGGVGEQFF.

DNA of the CDR3: TGTGCCAGCAGTTACGAGGGACGGGGGTTAGCGGGGCGTCACGAGCAGTACTTC. Translating it yields CASSYEGRGLAGRHEQYF. The chain is built from TRBV6-2 or TRBV6-3 and TRBJ2-7; 8 positions agree with TRBD2. V lost 2 bases and J lost 5; bases outside the gene matches: 17. CDR1 and CDR2 (germline): MNHEY, SVGEGT. The CDR3 has 18 residues.

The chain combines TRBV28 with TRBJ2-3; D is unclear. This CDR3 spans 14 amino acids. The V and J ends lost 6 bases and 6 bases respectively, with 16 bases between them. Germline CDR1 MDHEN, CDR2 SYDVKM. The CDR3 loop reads CASSRSSARDTQYF. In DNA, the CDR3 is TGTGCCAGCAGCCGGTCATCCGCGCGGGATACGCAGTATTTT. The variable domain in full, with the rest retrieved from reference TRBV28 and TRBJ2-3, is DVKVTQSSRYLVKRTGEKVFLECVQDMDHENMFWYRQDPGLGLRLIYFSYDVKMKEKGDIPEGYSVSREKKERFSLILESASTNQTSMYLCASSRSSARDTQYFGPGTRLTVL.

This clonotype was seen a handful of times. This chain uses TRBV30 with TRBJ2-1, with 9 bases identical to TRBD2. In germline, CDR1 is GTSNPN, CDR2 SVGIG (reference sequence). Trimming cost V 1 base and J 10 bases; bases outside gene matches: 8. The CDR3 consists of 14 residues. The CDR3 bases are TGTGCCTGGAGTGATTATAGCGGGAGTGACGAGCAGTTCTTC. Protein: CAWSDYSGSDEQFF. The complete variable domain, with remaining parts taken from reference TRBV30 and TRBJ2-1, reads SQTIHQWPATLVQPVGSPLSLECTVEGTSNPNLYWYRQAAGRGLQLLFYSVGIGQISSEVPQNLSASRPQDRQFILSSKKLLLSDSGFYLCAWSDYSGSDEQFFGPGTRLTVL.

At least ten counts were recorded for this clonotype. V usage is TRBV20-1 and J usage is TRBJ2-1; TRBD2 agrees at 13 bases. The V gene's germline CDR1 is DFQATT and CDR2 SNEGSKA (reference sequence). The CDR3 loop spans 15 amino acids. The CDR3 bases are TGCAACGCTTACTCGGGACTAGCGGGGAAATATGAGCAGTTCTTC. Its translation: CNAYSGLAGKYEQFF.

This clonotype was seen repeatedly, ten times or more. The CDR3 DNA sequence: TGTGCCACCAGACATTGGGGTAGGGCCTACAATGAGCAGTTCTTC. It yields the protein CATRHWGRAYNEQFF. The rearrangement joins TRBV10-3 to TRBJ2-1; D ambiguous. Trimming took 10 bases from V and 2 from J, leaving 18 bases between them. The CDR3 has 15 amino acids. The germline V gene has CDR1 ENHRY and CDR2 SYGVKD.

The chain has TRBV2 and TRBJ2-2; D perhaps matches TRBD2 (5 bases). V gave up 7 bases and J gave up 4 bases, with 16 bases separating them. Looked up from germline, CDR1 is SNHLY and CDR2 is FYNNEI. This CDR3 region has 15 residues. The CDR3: CASKSPSRGTGELFF. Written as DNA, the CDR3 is TGTGCCAGCAAATCCCCAAGTCGGGGCACCGGGGAGCTGTTTTTT. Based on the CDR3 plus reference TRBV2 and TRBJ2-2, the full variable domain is EPEVTQTPSHQVTQMGQEVILRCVPISNHLYFYWYRQILGQKVEFLVSFYNNEISEKSEIFDDQFSVERPDGSNFTLKIRSTKLEDSAMYFCASKSPSRGTGELFFGEGSRLTVL.

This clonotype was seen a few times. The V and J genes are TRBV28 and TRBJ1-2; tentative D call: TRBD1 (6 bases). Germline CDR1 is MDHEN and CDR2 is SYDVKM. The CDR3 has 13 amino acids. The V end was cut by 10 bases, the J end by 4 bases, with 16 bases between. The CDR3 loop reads CAIRRGGGYGYTF. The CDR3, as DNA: TGTGCCATCAGGCGGGGGGGCGGCTATGGCTACACCTTC.

The CDR3 is CASSLQDYGYTF. The CDR3 DNA sequence: TGTGCCAGCAGCTTACAGGATTATGGCTACACCTTC. The chain carries TRBV7-9 and TRBJ1-2; unclear D gene. In germline, CDR1 is SEHNR, CDR2 FQNEAQ (reference sequence). V lost 2 bases to trimming and J lost 5 bases, with 6 bases between them. The CDR3 runs 12 residues.

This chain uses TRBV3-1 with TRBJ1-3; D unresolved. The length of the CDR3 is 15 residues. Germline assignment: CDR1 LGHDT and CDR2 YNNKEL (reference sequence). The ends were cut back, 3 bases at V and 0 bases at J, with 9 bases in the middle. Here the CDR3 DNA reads TGTGCCAGCAGCCAGGGAACGAGCTCTGGAAACACCATATATTTT. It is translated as CASSQGTSSGNTIYF.

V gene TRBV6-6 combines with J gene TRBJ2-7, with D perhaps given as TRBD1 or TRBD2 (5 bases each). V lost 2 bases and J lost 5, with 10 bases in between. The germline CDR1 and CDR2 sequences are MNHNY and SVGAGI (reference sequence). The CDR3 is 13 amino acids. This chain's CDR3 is CASSYRDRDEQYF. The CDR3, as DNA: TGTGCCAGCAGTTACAGGGACCGGGACGAGCAGTACTTC.

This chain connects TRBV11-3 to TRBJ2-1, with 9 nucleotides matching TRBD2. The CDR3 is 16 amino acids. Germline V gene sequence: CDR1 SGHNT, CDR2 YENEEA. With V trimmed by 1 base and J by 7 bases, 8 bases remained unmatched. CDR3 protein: CASSLGRLAGNNEQFF. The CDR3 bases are TGTGCCAGCAGCTTAGGTCGGCTAGCGGGAAATAATGAGCAGTTCTTC.

The CDR3 here is CASSLLDREAFF. CDR3 nucleotide sequence: TGTGCCAGCAGTTTATTAGACAGGGAAGCTTTCTTT. V and J are TRBV28 and TRBJ1-1; perhaps TRBD1 as D (6 bases). This CDR3 contains 12 residues. CDR1 is MDHEN and CDR2 is SYDVKM in the germline V gene. Trimming took 1 base from V and 8 from J, leaving 8 bases between them.

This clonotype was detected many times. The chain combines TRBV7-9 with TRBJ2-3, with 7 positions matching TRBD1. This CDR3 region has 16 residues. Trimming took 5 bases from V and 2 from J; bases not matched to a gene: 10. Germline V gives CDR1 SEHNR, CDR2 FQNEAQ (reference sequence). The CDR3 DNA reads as TGTGCCAGCAGCACCGGGACAGCAAGCCTCACAGATACGCAGTATTTT. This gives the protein CASSTGTASLTDTQYF.

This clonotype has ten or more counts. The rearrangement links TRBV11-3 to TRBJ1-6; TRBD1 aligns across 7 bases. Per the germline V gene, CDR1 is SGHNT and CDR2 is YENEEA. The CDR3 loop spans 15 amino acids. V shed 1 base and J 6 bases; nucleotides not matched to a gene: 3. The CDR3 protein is CASSLVGTVNSPLHF. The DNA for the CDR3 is TGTGCCAGCAGCTTAGTAGGGACAGTTAATTCACCCCTCCACTTT. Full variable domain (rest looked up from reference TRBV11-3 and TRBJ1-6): EAGVVQSPRYKIIEKKQPVAFWCNPISGHNTLYWYLQNLGQGPELLIRYENEEAVDDSQLPKDRFSAERLKGVDSTLKIQPAELGDSAVYLCASSLVGTVNSPLHFGNGTRLTVT.

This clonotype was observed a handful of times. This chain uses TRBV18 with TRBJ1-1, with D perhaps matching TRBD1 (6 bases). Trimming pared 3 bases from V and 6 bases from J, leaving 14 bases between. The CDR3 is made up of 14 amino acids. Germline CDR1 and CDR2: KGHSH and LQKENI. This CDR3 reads CASSPPKGVAEAFF. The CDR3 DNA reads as TGTGCCAGCTCACCGCCCAAGGGGGTAGCTGAAGCTTTCTTT.

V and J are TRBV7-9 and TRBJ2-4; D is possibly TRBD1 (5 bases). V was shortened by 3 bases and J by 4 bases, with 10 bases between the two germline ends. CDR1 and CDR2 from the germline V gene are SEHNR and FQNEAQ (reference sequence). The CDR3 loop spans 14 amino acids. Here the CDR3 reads CASSLNGAKNIQYF. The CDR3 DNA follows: TGTGCCAGCAGCTTGAATGGGGCGAAAAACATTCAGTACTTC.

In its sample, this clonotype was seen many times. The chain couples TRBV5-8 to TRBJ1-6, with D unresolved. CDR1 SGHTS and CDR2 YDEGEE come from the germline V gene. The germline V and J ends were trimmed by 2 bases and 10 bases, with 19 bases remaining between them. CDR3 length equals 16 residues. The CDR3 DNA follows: TGTGCCAGCAGCTTTTCTCCCGGAGGGATTAGCTCACCCCTCCACTTT. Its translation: CASSFSPGGISSPLHF.